This note documents a single T cell receptor beta chain sequence. The antigen remains unidentified. Indicated time point: blood 4 weeks post-SBRT, at nephrectomy. The sample's treatment: 15 Gy SBRT to primary tumor, nephrectomy 4 weeks later. Nephrectomy followed 15 Gy stereotactic body radiation by 4 weeks. Serial blood draws occurred at baseline and 2 and 4 weeks post-SBRT. The data were obtained in a study of radiation and T cells in renal cell carcinoma. The CDR3 spans 13 residues. Germline V CDR1 and CDR2: SSHAT, FNYEAQ (reference sequence). Losses at the gene ends were 5 bases for V and 5 bases for J; bases not matched to a gene: 6. Study findings and constraints: In blood, top tumor clones expanded by 2 weeks, shrinking by 4. Without pretreatment biopsies, baseline tumor clonotype presence was undetermined.

Profiling relied on immunoSEQ multiplex PCR, and the TCRdb table lists in-frame clones only, not all of them. The sample shows 140,000 to 150,000 clones, approximately 86% of them seen only once. The sample here was blood, taken from a patient whose treatment included radiotherapy and nephrectomy. This chain uses TRBV7-7 with TRBJ2-7, with 7 nucleotides matching TRBD2. This sequence was found in a woman aged 50 to 60 with renal cell carcinoma. The CDR3 DNA reads TGTGCCAGCAGCCGGGGGGTGGGCCACGAGCAGTACTTC. Residues: CASSRGVGHEQYF.